This TCR beta chain emerged from a study of blood T cells in healthy people across ages. The CDR3 runs 12 residues. Germline-derived CDR1 and CDR2 are KGHSH and LQKENI. A second PCR, run for about 7 to 11 cycles, used a sample-barcoded 5' primer plus a J-beta primer mix. Via MiXCR, TCRdb re-called the 5' RACE reads, giving one row per CDR3 protein. Here the sample spans 700,000 or so distinct CDR3 sequences, roughly 43% being singletons. This clonotype was counted at least ten times. At one end the junction does not follow the germline gene, possibly because of a read error. The J gene is TRBJ2-3, the V gene TRBV18; D unresolved. Sequencing was performed on blood. This clonotype originated in a man at least 80 years old in good health. As DNA, the CDR3 is TGCGCCAGCAGCCCAGGCACAGATACGCAGTATTTT. Protein product: CASSPGTDTQYF.